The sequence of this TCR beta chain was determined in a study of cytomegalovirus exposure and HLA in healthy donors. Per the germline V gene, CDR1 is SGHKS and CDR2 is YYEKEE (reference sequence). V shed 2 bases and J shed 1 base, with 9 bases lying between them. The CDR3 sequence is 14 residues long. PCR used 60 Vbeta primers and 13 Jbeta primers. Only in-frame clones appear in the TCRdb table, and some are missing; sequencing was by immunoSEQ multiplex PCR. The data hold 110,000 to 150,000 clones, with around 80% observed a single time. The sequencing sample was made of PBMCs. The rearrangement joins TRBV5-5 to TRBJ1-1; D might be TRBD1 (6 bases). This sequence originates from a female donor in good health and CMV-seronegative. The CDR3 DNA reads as TGTGCCAGCAGCTTATCAGGGGCGAACACTGAAGCTTTCTTT. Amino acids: CASSLSGANTEAFF.